The subject of this entry is one T cell receptor beta chain. Its antigen target is currently unknown. Base quality data are lacking; no much larger clone is found one base away. High-throughput TCR beta sequencing profiled peripheral blood CD8+ and CD4+ T cells from healthy donors, Susac syndrome patients and multiple sclerosis patients. The Susac syndrome patients fulfilled recently defined diagnostic criteria for definite or probable disease. Bulk CD8+ and CD4+ T cells were purified by magnetic negative isolation, while CD8+ TEMRA cells were enriched using FACS. Blood was drawn into EDTA tubes, processed within 24 hours, and PBMCs were isolated by density gradient centrifugation. PBMCs intended for TCR sequencing were cryopreserved in liquid nitrogen and thawed later in a water bath at 37 degrees C. A purity of at least 90% was achieved for sorted or isolated CD4+, CD8+ and CD8+ TEMRA cells. This record comes from a study of CD8 T cells in Susac syndrome (dated by TCRdb to about 2019). About the investigation overall: Of the Susac syndrome patients who were sequenced, eight were in clinical remission while roughly 6 had clinically active disease. Susac syndrome patients were therapy-naive, on corticosteroids (some also receiving IVIg), or on IVIg alone at blood withdrawal. The study used repertoire sequencing to test whether antigen drove CD8+ T cell activation and differentiation in Susac syndrome. What the authors observed across the whole study: The TCR sequencing and HLA analysis was acknowledged to have included a relatively small number of individuals. In patients with Susac syndrome, the CD4+ T cell repertoire showed no detectable clonal expansion.

Via the germline V gene, CDR1 is MNHEY and CDR2 SVGEGT. The CDR3 sequence holds 15 residues, the cysteine and phenylalanine included. Of all the DNA, just the CDR3 is kept, 45 bases in frame from base 1. Relative to germline, V is missing 4 bases and J is missing 6 bases, with 11 bases of the junction outside any gene match. RNA was extracted with the RNeasy kit and roughly 0.45 to 1 ug was reverse transcribed using random hexamers. The immunoSEQ multiplex PCR assay, which covers 54 Vbeta and 13 Jbeta segments, was used to amplify TCR beta CDR3 regions. Bias from PCR amplification was corrected by using a synthetic template baseline for primer optimization and for computational correction. In the source study's methods: Reads were annotated to V, D and J genes per IMGT and analyzed with immunoSEQ Analyzer, keeping only productive sequences. Clonality was computed as one minus Shannon entropy normalized by log2 of the number of productive unique sequences. Public and private clones were assessed among the 100 most prevalent clones of each patient and control. A clone was defined as Susac-specific if it was absent from the healthy and MS cohorts, from approximately 980 published viral clones and from other ImmuneACCESS disease sequences. Using fastp trimming at Q25 and MiXCR clonotype assembly, TCRdb reanalyzed the public sequencing data and kept in-frame beta chains. Every entry covers one CDR3 protein and lists the most common genes and DNA from its rows. V and J calls and clone size were set by TCRdb, not the authors. Counted in this sample were 200,000 to 250,000 distinct CDR3 sequences; about 94% of them appeared once. Of the sample, under 0.2% is held by the ten largest clones.

This sequence uses TRBV6-2 or TRBV6-3 and TRBJ2-7; 8 of the junction bases match TRBD1. The receptor was isolated from a human donor with Susac syndrome. Sequencing input: CD4+ T cells from PBMCs. The DNA sequence reads TGTGCCAGCAGTTCCCGGGACAGGTCATCGGTCGAGCAGTACTTC. This encodes CASSSRDRSSVEQYF.